A single sample is the source of the 30 T cell receptor beta chains below, sequenced in a study of CXCR3-negative and CXCR3-positive naive CD8 T cells (dated by TCRdb to 2018 to 2020). Sequencing was carried out with a NextSeq 550. The Human TCR Profiling Kit (MiLaboratory) was used to prepare UMI-labeled 5' RACE TRB cDNA libraries. TCRdb reprocessed the reads, and each CDR3 protein sequence is entered once, without DNA. This sample's table lists approximately 47,000 distinct CDR3 sequences. In total, the top ten clones hold roughly 2.5% of the sample. Material for sequencing was naive CXCR3- CD8+ T cells from blood. Per the publication, the cell subset or site label means: CD45RO-CCR7+CD27+CD95- naive CD8+ T cells lacking CXCR3 (TNR3-). The source is a human donor in good health. Some clones in this sample may be carry-over from other donors' samples.

The chain couples TRBV9 to TRBJ1-2; TCRdb names TRBD1, which stays unverified in the absence of DNA. Germline values: CDR1 SGDLS, CDR2 YYNGEE. There are 15 residues in the CDR3. This CDR3 reads CASSGKDREYHGYTF. Looking up the rest from reference TRBV9 and TRBJ1-2 gives the full variable domain: DSGVTQTPKHLITATGQRVTLRCSPRSGDLSVYWYQQSLDQGLQFLIQYYNGEERAKGNILERFSAQQFPDLHSELNLSSLELGDSALYFCASSGKDREYHGYTFGSGTRLTVV.

V and J are TRBV6-2 or TRBV6-3 and TRBJ2-7; the D gene TCRdb calls, TRBD2, cannot be checked with no DNA. From germline, CDR1 is MNHEY and CDR2 SVGEGT. The CDR3 is 12 residues long. The CDR3 here is CASRGLTYEQYF.

This clonotype shows up as medium-sized by frequency. The genes are TRBV28 and TRBJ2-2; TCRdb names TRBD1, which stays unverified in the absence of DNA. This CDR3 contains 15 residues. Germline V gene lookup returns CDR1 MDHEN and CDR2 SYDVKM. CDR3 residues: CASSLYTGGSGELFF.

This sequence joins TRBV4-1 and TRBJ2-7. CDR1 MGHRA and CDR2 YSYEKL come from the germline V gene. This CDR3 region has 13 residues. This chain's CDR3 is CASSQENLIEQYF.

The rearrangement uses TRBV20-1 and TRBJ2-2; the TRBD1 assignment by TCRdb is unverifiable without DNA. The CDR3 totals 13 residues. Germline values: CDR1 DFQATT, CDR2 SNEGSKA (reference sequence). The CDR3: CSAQDRVSGELFF.

The rearrangement links TRBV27 to TRBJ2-7; the TCRdb D gene call, TRBD1, has no DNA to confirm it. The CDR3 runs 13 residues. Germline V gene data show CDR1 as MNHEY and CDR2 as SMNVEV (reference sequence). The CDR3 sequence is CASSSGRAYEQYF.

This chain connects TRBV21-1 to TRBJ1-1; lacking DNA, the TRBD1 call made by TCRdb goes unchecked. TRBV21-1 is given as a pseudogene. This CDR3 region has 18 residues. CDR3 sequence: CASSTPMGGGKVNTEAFF.

This chain uses TRBV28 with TRBJ2-7; TCRdb indicates TRBD1, and absent DNA this call remains unverified. CDR3 length: 15 amino acids. Germline V gene sequence: CDR1 MDHEN, CDR2 SYDVKM. The CDR3 sequence is CASSLLGTGGWEQYF.

The chain carries TRBV6-2 or TRBV6-3 and TRBJ1-2. The CDR3 has 15 residues. Germline CDR1 and CDR2: MNHEY and SVGEGT. The CDR3 spells CASRREGDRDYGYTF.

This chain uses TRBV5-1 with TRBJ2-7; there is no DNA to check the TCRdb D call of TRBD1. CDR3 length equals 15 residues. CDR1 is SGHRS, CDR2 YFSETQ, per germline. The CDR3 spells CASSLRQGALVEQYF.

The chain employs TRBV7-6 and TRBJ2-1; TCRdb's D gene call, TRBD2, goes unchecked for lack of DNA. The germline V gene has CDR1 SGHVS and CDR2 FNYEAQ. The CDR3 consists of 12 residues. The CDR3 loop reads CASSLAGGFVFF.

This rearrangement joins TRBV10-3 to TRBJ2-7. Germline V gene data show CDR1 as ENHRY and CDR2 as SYGVKD. CDR3 length: 16 amino acids. CDR3 protein: CAISESRLHTYYEQYF.

This chain links TRBV12-3 or TRBV12-4 with TRBJ1-1. The CDR3 spans 13 residues. The chain's CDR3 is CASSLPMNTEAFF.

The genes are TRBV10-3 and TRBJ2-7. Germline V gene data show CDR1 as ENHRY and CDR2 as SYGVKD. The CDR3 has 13 amino acids. The CDR3 here is CAISESFSYEQYF.

This sequence joins TRBV12-3 or TRBV12-4 and TRBJ2-3; the TCRdb D gene call, TRBD1, has no DNA to confirm it. This CDR3 has 16 residues. CDR3 protein: CASSLRDRPSTDTQYF.

The chain couples TRBV7-9 to TRBJ1-1; TCRdb names TRBD1, which stays unverified in the absence of DNA. Per the germline V gene, CDR1 is SEHNR and CDR2 is FQNEAQ (reference sequence). There are 15 residues in the CDR3. This CDR3 reads CASTDHQGTSPEAFF.

This chain connects TRBV7-9 to TRBJ2-1; TCRdb's D call of TRBD2 is untestable without DNA. CDR1 and CDR2 (germline): SEHNR, FQNEAQ (reference sequence). The CDR3 runs to 16 residues. CDR3 amino acids: CASSQRSGGAPDEQFF.

V gene TRBV5-1 combines with J gene TRBJ2-2. The CDR3 extends over 12 amino acids. Germline CDR1 and CDR2: SGHRS and YFSETQ. The CDR3 loop reads CASSLWSGELFF.

The chain joins TRBV6-5 to TRBJ2-3. This CDR3 has 16 residues. The germline gives CDR1 MNHEY, CDR2 SVGAGI. Here the CDR3 reads CASSYGLQSPTDTQYF.

The chain has TRBV29-1 and TRBJ1-1; the TCRdb call, TRBD1, lacks DNA for checking. CDR1 SQVTM and CDR2 ANQGSEA come from the germline V gene. This CDR3 has 14 amino acids. The CDR3 protein is CSVERTGANTEAFF.

This chain uses TRBV27 with TRBJ2-7; TCRdb proposes TRBD1, but this gene call is untestable without DNA. Germline CDR1 MNHEY, CDR2 SMNVEV (reference sequence). The CDR3 spans 14 residues. CDR3 region: CASSFGQGVSEQYF.

The chain recombines TRBV5-1 with TRBJ2-1; TCRdb indicates TRBD2, and absent DNA this call remains unverified. Germline V gene sequence: CDR1 SGHRS, CDR2 YFSETQ. The CDR3 has 17 amino acids. CDR3: CASSRTSGESSYNEQFF.

The gene calls are TRBV29-1 and TRBJ2-7; the TCRdb call, TRBD1, lacks DNA for checking. This CDR3 contains 11 residues. Germline values: CDR1 SQVTM, CDR2 ANQGSEA. This CDR3 is CSVRTVTEQYF.

The chain uses TRBV12-3 or TRBV12-4 and TRBJ2-3; the D call from TCRdb, TRBD1, cannot be confirmed without DNA. The CDR3 has 14 residues. The CDR3 protein is CASIPGAPTDTQYF.

CDR3 loop: CASSQGGIEAFF. The chain couples TRBV27 to TRBJ1-1; with no DNA, the TCRdb D assignment of TRBD1 cannot be verified. The CDR3 has 12 amino acids. Per germline, CDR1 MNHEY and CDR2 SMNVEV (reference sequence).

This chain uses TRBV4-3 with TRBJ2-1; TCRdb proposes TRBD2, but this gene call is untestable without DNA. The CDR3 is 17 residues long. Per germline, CDR1 LGHNA and CDR2 YSLEER. The CDR3 sequence is CASSQGRGTRVGNEQFF.

The chain combines TRBV25-1 with TRBJ2-5; with no DNA, the TCRdb D assignment of TRBD1 cannot be verified. The germline CDR1 and CDR2 sequences are MGHDK and SYGVNS. The CDR3 loop spans 14 amino acids. CDR3 sequence reads: CASKTGSGQETQYF.

The genes are TRBV6-5 and TRBJ2-4; the D call from TCRdb, TRBD1, cannot be confirmed without DNA. The CDR3 spans 18 residues. CDR1 and CDR2 from the germline V gene are MNHEY and SVGAGI. CDR3 residues: CASSSPAGTQVAKNIQYF.

The chain employs TRBV29-1 and TRBJ2-5; lacking DNA, the TRBD1 call made by TCRdb goes unchecked. This CDR3 has 11 amino acids. Per germline, CDR1 SQVTM and CDR2 ANQGSEA. The CDR3: CTGQFQETQYF.

The CDR3 loop reads CSVEDPTSGGWDTQYF. This chain uses TRBV29-1 with TRBJ2-3; TCRdb names TRBD2, which stays unverified in the absence of DNA. CDR3 length: 16 amino acids. Looked up from germline, CDR1 is SQVTM and CDR2 is ANQGSEA.